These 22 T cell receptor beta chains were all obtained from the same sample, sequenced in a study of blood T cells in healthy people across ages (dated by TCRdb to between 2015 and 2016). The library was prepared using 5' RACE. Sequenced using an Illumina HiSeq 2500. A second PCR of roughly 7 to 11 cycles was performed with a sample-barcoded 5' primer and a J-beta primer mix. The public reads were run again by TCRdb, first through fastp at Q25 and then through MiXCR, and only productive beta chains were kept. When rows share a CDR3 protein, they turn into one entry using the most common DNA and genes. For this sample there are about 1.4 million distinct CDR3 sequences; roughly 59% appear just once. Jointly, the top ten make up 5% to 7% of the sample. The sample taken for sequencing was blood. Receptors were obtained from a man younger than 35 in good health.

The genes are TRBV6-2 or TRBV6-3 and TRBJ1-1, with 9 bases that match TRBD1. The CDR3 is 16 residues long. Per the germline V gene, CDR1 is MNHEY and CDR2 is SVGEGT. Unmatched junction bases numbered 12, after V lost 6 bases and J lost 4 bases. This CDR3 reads CASRDPGQGSGTEAFF. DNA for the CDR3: TGTGCCAGCAGGGACCCGGGACAGGGTTCGGGCACTGAAGCTTTCTTT.

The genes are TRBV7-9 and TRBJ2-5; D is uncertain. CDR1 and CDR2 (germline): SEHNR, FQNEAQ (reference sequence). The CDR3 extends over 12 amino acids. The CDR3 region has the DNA TGTGTCGCCGCCGGGCTGAAAGAGACCCAGTACTTC. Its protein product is CVAAGLKETQYF. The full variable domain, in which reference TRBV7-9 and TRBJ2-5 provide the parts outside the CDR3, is DTGVSQNPRHKITKRGQNVTFRCDPISEHNRLYWYRQTLGQGPEFLTYFQNEAQLEKSRLLSDRFSAERPKGSFSTLEIQRTEQGDSAMYLCVAAGLKETQYFGPGTRLLVL.

CDR3 coding DNA: TGTGCCGTCCAGCCAGCGGGAGCGGGCGGGGAGCTGTTTTTT. It specifies CAVQPAGAGGELFF. The chain carries TRBV10-3 and TRBJ2-2; 8 nucleotides match TRBD2. The J segment lost 7 bases and the V segment lost 11 bases, leaving 12 bases of the junction unmatched. CDR1 is ENHRY and CDR2 is SYGVKD in the germline V gene. This CDR3 spans 14 amino acids.

CDR3 protein: CASSQGVQGRRSNQPQHF. CDR3 DNA sequence: TGCGCCAGCAGCCAAGGGGTACAGGGGCGGCGGAGCAATCAGCCCCAGCATTTT. The chain links TRBV4-1 to TRBJ1-5, with 7 bases fitting TRBD1. Germline CDR1 MGHRA, CDR2 YSYEKL. This CDR3 has 18 residues. V trimming: 1 base; J trimming: 1 base; junction bases outside the gene matches: 10.

CDR3 residues: CASSYGQGANEQFF. As DNA, the CDR3 is TGTGCCAGCAGTTACGGGCAGGGGGCGAATGAGCAGTTCTTC. The V and J genes are TRBV6-5 and TRBJ2-1; 8 bases line up with TRBD1. The length of the CDR3 is 14 residues. V shed 2 bases and J 7 bases; nucleotides not matched to a gene: 4. Germline CDR1 and CDR2: MNHEY and SVGAGI.

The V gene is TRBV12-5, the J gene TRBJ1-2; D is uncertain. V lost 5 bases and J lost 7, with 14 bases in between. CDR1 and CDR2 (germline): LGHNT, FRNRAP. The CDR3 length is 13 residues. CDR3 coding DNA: TGTGCTAGTGGTCACGAAATTTCGCGTGGCTACACCTTC. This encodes CASGHEISRGYTF.

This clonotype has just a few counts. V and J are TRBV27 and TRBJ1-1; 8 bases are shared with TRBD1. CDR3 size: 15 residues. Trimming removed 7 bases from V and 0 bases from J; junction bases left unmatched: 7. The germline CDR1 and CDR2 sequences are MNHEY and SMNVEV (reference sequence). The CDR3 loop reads CASTLRTGMNTEAFF. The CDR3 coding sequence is TGTGCCAGCACCTTAAGGACAGGGATGAACACTGAAGCTTTCTTT.

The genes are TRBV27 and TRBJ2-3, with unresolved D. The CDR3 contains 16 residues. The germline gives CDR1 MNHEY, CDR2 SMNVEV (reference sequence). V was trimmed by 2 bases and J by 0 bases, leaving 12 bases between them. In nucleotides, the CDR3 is TGTGCCAGCAGTTTAAGGAAACCCCGAAGCACAGATACGCAGTATTTT. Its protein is CASSLRKPRSTDTQYF.

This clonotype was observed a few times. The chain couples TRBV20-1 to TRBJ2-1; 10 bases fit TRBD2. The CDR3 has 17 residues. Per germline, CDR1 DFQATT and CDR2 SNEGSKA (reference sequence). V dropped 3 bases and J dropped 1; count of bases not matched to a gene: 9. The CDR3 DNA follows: TGCAGTGCTAGCGTTACTAGCGGGAAGAGGTCCTACAATGAGCAGTTCTTC. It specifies CSASVTSGKRSYNEQFF.

Here the CDR3 reads CASSQDRGGTGELFF. The CDR3 region has the DNA TGCGCCAGCAGCCAAGATCGCGGGGGGACGGGGGAGCTGTTTTTT. The chain joins TRBV4-1 to TRBJ2-2, with TRBD2 matching 8 bases. Per the germline V gene, CDR1 is MGHRA and CDR2 is YSYEKL. This CDR3 region has 15 residues. J lost 8 bases, V lost 0 bases, and 5 bases had no gene match.

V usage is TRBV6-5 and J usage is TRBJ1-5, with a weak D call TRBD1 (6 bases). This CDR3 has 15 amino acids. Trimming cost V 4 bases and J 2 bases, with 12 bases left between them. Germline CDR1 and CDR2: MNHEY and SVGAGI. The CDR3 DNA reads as TGTGCCAGCAGTTCCACAGGGTACGGCAATCAGCCCCAGCATTTT. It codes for CASSSTGYGNQPQHF.

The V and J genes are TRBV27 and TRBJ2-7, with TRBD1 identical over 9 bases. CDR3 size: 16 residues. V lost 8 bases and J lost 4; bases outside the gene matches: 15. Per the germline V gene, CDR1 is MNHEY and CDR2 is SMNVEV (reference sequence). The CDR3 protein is CASRIYMTGGSYEQYF. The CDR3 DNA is TGTGCCAGCCGAATTTATATGACAGGGGGGTCTTACGAGCAGTACTTC.

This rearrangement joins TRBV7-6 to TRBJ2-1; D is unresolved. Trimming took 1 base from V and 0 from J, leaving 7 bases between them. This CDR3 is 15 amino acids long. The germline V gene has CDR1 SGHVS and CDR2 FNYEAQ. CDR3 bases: TGTGCCAGCAGCTTAGAGGCTAGCTCCTACAATGAGCAGTTCTTC. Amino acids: CASSLEASSYNEQFF.

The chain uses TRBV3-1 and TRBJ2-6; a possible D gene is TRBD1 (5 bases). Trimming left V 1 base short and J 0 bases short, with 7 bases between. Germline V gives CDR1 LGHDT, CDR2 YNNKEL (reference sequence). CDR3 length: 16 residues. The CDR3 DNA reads TGTGCCAGCAGCCAAGCAGGGCACTCTGGGGCCAACGTCCTGACTTTC. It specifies CASSQAGHSGANVLTF.

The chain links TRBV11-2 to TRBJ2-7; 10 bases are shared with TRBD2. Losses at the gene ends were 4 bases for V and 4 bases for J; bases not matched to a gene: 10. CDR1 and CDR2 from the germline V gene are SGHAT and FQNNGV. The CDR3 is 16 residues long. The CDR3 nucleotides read TGTGCCAGCAGCTCACATGGAGCGGGAGGGCCGTACGAGCAGTACTTC. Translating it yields CASSSHGAGGPYEQYF.

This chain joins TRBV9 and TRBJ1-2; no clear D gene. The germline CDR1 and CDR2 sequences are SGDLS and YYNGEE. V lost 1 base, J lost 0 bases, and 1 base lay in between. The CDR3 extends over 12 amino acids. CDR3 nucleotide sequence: TGTGCCAGCAGCGTAACTAACTATGGCTACACCTTC. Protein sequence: CASSVTNYGYTF. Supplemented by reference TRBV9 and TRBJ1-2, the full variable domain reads DSGVTQTPKHLITATGQRVTLRCSPRSGDLSVYWYQQSLDQGLQFLIQYYNGEERAKGNILERFSAQQFPDLHSELNLSSLELGDSALYFCASSVTNYGYTFGSGTRLTVV.

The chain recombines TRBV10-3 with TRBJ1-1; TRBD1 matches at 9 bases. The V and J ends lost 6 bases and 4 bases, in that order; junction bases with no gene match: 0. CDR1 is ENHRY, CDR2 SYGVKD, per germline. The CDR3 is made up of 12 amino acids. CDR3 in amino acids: CAIRTGGTEAFF. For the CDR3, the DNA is TGTGCCATCAGGACAGGGGGCACTGAAGCTTTCTTT.

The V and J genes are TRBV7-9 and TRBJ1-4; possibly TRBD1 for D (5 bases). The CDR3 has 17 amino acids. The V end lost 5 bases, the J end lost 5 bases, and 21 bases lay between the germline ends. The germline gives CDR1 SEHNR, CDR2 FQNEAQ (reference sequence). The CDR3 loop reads CASSPIGAEGRNEKLFF. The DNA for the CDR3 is TGTGCCAGCAGCCCTATAGGGGCTGAGGGGCGAAATGAAAAACTGTTTTTT.

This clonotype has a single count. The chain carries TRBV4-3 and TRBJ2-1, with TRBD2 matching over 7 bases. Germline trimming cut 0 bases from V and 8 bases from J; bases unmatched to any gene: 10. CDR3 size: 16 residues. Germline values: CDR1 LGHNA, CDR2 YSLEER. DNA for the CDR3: TGCGCCAGCAGCCAAGACCGCAGCGGGGCTCAGGATGAGCAGTTCTTC. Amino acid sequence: CASSQDRSGAQDEQFF.

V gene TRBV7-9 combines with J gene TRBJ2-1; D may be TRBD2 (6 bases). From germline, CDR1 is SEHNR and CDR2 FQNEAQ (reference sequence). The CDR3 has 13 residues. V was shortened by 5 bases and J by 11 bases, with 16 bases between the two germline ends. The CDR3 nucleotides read TGTGCCAGCAGCGCCCGGCGGGAACAGAAGCAGTTCTTC. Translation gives CASSARREQKQFF.

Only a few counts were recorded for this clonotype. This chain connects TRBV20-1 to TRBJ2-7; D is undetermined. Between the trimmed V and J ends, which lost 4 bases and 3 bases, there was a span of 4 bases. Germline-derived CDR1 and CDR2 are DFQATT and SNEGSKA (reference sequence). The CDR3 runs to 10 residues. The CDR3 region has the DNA TGCAGTGCTACCTACTACGAGCAGTACTTC. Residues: CSATYYEQYF.

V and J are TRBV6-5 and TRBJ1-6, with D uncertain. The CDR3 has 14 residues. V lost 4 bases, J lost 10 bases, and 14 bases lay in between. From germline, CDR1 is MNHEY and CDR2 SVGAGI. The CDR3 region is CASSSGRLRSPLHF. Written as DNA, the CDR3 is TGTGCCAGCAGTTCAGGACGGCTGCGCTCACCCCTCCACTTT.